Sequencing of this T cell receptor beta chain was carried out in a study of blood T cells in healthy people across ages. For the second PCR, which ran for 7 to 11 cycles, a sample-barcoded 5' primer and a J-beta primer mix were used. Each cDNA molecule was tagged by a template-switch adaptor with 12 random nucleotides. Each sample yielded at least 3 million CDR3-containing paired-end reads. MiXCR, run by TCRdb on the 5' RACE reads, gives a single entry per CDR3 protein. Found here are roughly 2 million distinct CDR3 sequences, 40% to 55% of them singletons; the top ten hold over 2%. This clonotype was detected only a few times. Germline lookup yields CDR1 MNHEY and CDR2 SVGAGI. This CDR3 comprises 14 residues. The germline V and J ends were trimmed by 9 bases and 4 bases, with 18 bases remaining between them. Total RNA extraction produced at least 6 micrograms (per sample) for the study.

This chain connects TRBV6-5 to TRBJ1-2, with a weak D call TRBD1 (5 bases). The source of this sequence is a woman aged 40 to 49 in good health. The specimen sequenced was blood. The CDR3 coding sequence is TGTGCCAGTCGACGTGGGGACGTCGCCTATGGCTACACCTTC. Translation gives CASRRGDVAYGYTF.